This record looks at one T cell receptor (beta chain) sequence and its context. Each subset's genomic DNA was split evenly across several immunoSEQ plates. Here immunoSEQ multiplex PCR was the method, and the copy in TCRdb shows in-frame clones only, minus some. The sample records about 520,000 clones, over 70% being singletons. This entry belongs to a study of shared clonotypes between healthy human individuals. The germline gives CDR1 SGHTA, CDR2 FQGNSA. After removal of 2 bases from V and 7 bases from J, the junction contained 10 bases not matched to a gene. The CDR3 runs to 16 residues. This chain connects TRBV7-2 to TRBJ1-5; 8 nucleotides align to TRBD1. The source is a middle-aged woman in good health. Some clones in this sample may be carry-over from other donors' samples. The sequencing input was PBMCs. The CDR3 here is CASSLTFRQGAQPQHF. CDR3 in DNA: TGTGCCAGCAGCTTAACGTTTCGGCAGGGGGCACAGCCCCAGCATTTT.